The 8 T cell receptor beta chains below were found in one sample sequenced in a study of blood T cell repertoires in COVID-19. Some clones are missing from TCRdb's copy, which holds only in-frame ones; the method was immunoSEQ multiplex PCR. The sample has tens of thousands of clones, 88% seen once. Sequencing was performed on peripheral blood. The receptors were gathered from a woman aged 55-70 years with COVID-19, enrolled during active disease.

The chain joins TRBV7-9 to TRBJ1-6; TRBD1 might be the D (5 bases). The CDR3 has 15 amino acids. CDR1 and CDR2 (germline): SEHNR, FQNEAQ (reference sequence). Trimming removed 5 bases at V and 8 bases at J, with 16 bases between. CDR3 amino acids: CASSEWGRGDSPLHF. The CDR3, as DNA: TGTGCCAGCAGCGAGTGGGGCCGTGGAGATTCACCCCTCCACTTT. Complete variable domain (other parts from reference TRBV7-9 and TRBJ1-6): DTGVSQNPRHKITKRGQNVTFRCDPISEHNRLYWYRQTLGQGPEFLTYFQNEAQLEKSRLLSDRFSAERPKGSFSTLEIQRTEQGDSAMYLCASSEWGRGDSPLHFGNGTRLTVT.

Note on this clone: Other DNA sequences in this sample translate to the same CDR3. This rearrangement joins TRBV2 to TRBJ2-3; a possible D gene is TRBD2 (5 bases). The CDR3 is made up of 12 amino acids. Looked up from germline, CDR1 is SNHLY and CDR2 is FYNNEI. The ends were cut back, 3 bases at V and 4 bases at J, with 5 bases in the middle. The CDR3 is CASSERADTQYF. In nucleotides, the CDR3 is TGTGCCAGCAGTGAGCGGGCAGATACGCAGTATTTT.

This sequence joins TRBV6-2 or TRBV6-3 and TRBJ1-2; D is unclear. The CDR3 extends over 13 amino acids. With 0 bases removed from V and 4 bases from J, the gap between germline ends came to 6 bases. CDR1 is MNHEY and CDR2 is SVGEGT in the germline V gene. The CDR3 is CASSYSAFYGYTF. The DNA for the CDR3 is TGTGCCAGCAGTTACTCAGCATTCTATGGCTACACCTTC.

The chain carries TRBV14 and TRBJ2-1; TRBD2 is a possible D gene (6 bases). This CDR3 contains 16 residues. Germline V gene lookup returns CDR1 SGHDN and CDR2 FVKESK. V dropped 1 base and J dropped 7 bases, with 17 bases sitting between them. The CDR3 loop reads CASSQGPRELANEQFF. DNA of the CDR3: TGTGCCAGCAGCCAAGGACCCCGGGAGCTTGCTAATGAGCAGTTCTTC.

DNA for the CDR3: TGTGCCAGCAGCCCCGTGGGCCCGGGGGAGCAGTACTTC. This gives the protein CASSPVGPGEQYF. The chain is built from TRBV7-2 and TRBJ2-7; possibly TRBD2 for D (5 bases). Trimming removed 5 bases from V and 7 bases from J, with 15 bases in between. Germline CDR1 SGHTA, CDR2 FQGNSA. The CDR3 has 13 amino acids.

This clone came up a few times. This chain links TRBV19 with TRBJ1-2; possible D gene TRBD1, 6 bases. In germline, CDR1 is LNHDA, CDR2 SQIVND (reference sequence). The CDR3 is 15 residues long. Trimming cost V 5 bases and J 3 bases, with 16 bases left between them. The chain's CDR3 is CASSENRASYYGYTF. As DNA, the CDR3 is TGTGCCAGTAGTGAAAACAGGGCGTCGTACTATGGCTACACCTTC.

The table lists this clone with a count of one. The rearrangement uses TRBV20-1 and TRBJ2-3; 8 bases are shared with TRBD1. Germline loops: CDR1 DFQATT, CDR2 SNEGSKA (reference sequence). There are 16 residues in the CDR3. The junction had 10 bases not matched to a gene; V was cut back by 3 bases and J by 2 bases. Written as DNA, the CDR3 is TGCAGTGCTAGTCCCCCTGGACAGGGCATCACAGATACGCAGTATTTT. The encoded protein is CSASPPGQGITDTQYF.

J is TRBJ2-7 and V is TRBV27; perhaps TRBD2 as D (5 bases). Trimming took 7 bases from V and 4 from J, leaving 8 bases between them. This CDR3 comprises 11 residues. CDR1 is MNHEY and CDR2 is SMNVEV in the germline V gene (reference sequence). CDR3 amino acids: CASKTRYEQYF. DNA of the CDR3: TGTGCCAGCAAAACTAGGTACGAGCAGTACTTC.